The 10 T cell receptor beta chains below come from one sample, sequenced in a study of T-cell memory formation after mild COVID-19. One entry per CDR3 protein results from TCRdb running MiXCR on the 5' RACE reads. The table shows roughly 40,000 distinct CDR3 sequences, with roughly 7.2% occurring only once. Sequencing was carried out using PBMCs or a T cell subset sorted from them (not recorded which). These receptors originate from a young man who had mild COVID-19 (a few samples of this study predate the infection). Cell type and time point are not known.

In this sample, this clonotype turned up a few times. The chain combines TRBV3-1 with TRBJ1-2, with a tentative D call TRBD1 (5 bases). V was clipped by 3 bases and J by 5 bases, with 13 bases between them. Germline V lookup: CDR1 LGHDT, CDR2 YNNKEL (reference sequence). This CDR3 has 14 residues. The CDR3 nucleotides are TGTGCCAGCAGCCATCGGGGGGGGACGTATGGCTACACCTTC. It is translated as CASSHRGGTYGYTF.

The chain recombines TRBV7-9 with TRBJ2-5; D unclear. This CDR3 has 16 amino acids. Per the germline V gene, CDR1 is SEHNR and CDR2 is FQNEAQ (reference sequence). V gave up 5 bases and J gave up 1 base, with 17 bases separating them. The CDR3 nucleotides are TGTGCCAGCAGCAAACCGGTGGCAGCGAGCCAAGAGACCCAGTACTTC. Translating gives CASSKPVAASQETQYF.

The chain links TRBV7-2 to TRBJ2-3, with D perhaps matching TRBD1 or TRBD2 (6 bases each). Trimming shortened V by 4 bases and J by 6 bases, and 11 bases separated the two germline ends. The CDR3 has 13 amino acids. Germline V CDR1 and CDR2: SGHTA, FQGNSA. The CDR3 region is CASSSPGGDTQYF. The CDR3 DNA reads TGTGCCAGCAGCTCCCCCGGGGGCGATACGCAGTATTTT.

This clonotype has only a few counts. This chain links TRBV4-2 with TRBJ2-7; 7 bases align to TRBD1. The CDR3 extends over 13 amino acids. V shed 4 bases and J 7 bases; nucleotides not matched to a gene: 7. Germline V gene lookup returns CDR1 LGHNA and CDR2 YNFKEQ. The CDR3 spells CASSRQGRGEQYV. The CDR3 DNA sequence: TGTGCCAGCAGCCGACAGGGACGAGGGGAGCAGTACGTC.

This clonotype was observed at least ten times. The chain couples TRBV2 to TRBJ2-1, with D perhaps matching TRBD2 (6 bases). Between the trimmed V and J ends, which lost 5 bases and 7 bases, there was a span of 12 bases. The germline V gene has CDR1 SNHLY and CDR2 FYNNEI. This CDR3 has 13 residues. In DNA form, the CDR3 reads TGTGCCAGCAGTAACACGGGAGTGAATGAGCAGTTCTTC. Amino acids: CASSNTGVNEQFF.

This clonotype was counted many times. The chain carries TRBV20-1 and TRBJ2-7; D gene uncertain. V was clipped by 4 bases and J by 6 bases, with 7 bases between them. CDR1 DFQATT and CDR2 SNEGSKA come from the germline V gene (reference sequence). The CDR3 consists of 10 residues. CDR3 in DNA: TGCAGTGCTACAAGACTCGAGCAGTACTTC. Protein product: CSATRLEQYF.

The CDR3 region has the DNA TGTGCCAGCAGCACAGCGGGGGGGTTTGATGAGCAGTTCTTC. Its translation is CASSTAGGFDEQFF. The V call is TRBV7-3, the J call TRBJ2-1, with 10 nucleotides matching TRBD2. V trimming: 5 bases; J trimming: 8 bases; junction bases outside the gene matches: 6. The length of the CDR3 is 14 residues. Germline lookup yields CDR1 SGHTA and CDR2 FQGTGA.

This clonotype was recorded at least ten times. The rearrangement uses TRBV5-1 and TRBJ2-7, with D perhaps matching TRBD1 (6 bases). V was shortened by 2 bases and J by 3 bases, with 15 bases between the two germline ends. The CDR3 totals 15 residues. Germline V gene lookup returns CDR1 SGHRS and CDR2 YFSETQ. The CDR3 region is CASSLPDRSNYEQYF. The CDR3 DNA follows: TGCGCCAGCAGCTTACCGGACAGATCCAACTACGAGCAGTACTTC.

The V and J genes are TRBV9 and TRBJ1-6; D ambiguous. The germline gives CDR1 SGDLS, CDR2 YYNGEE. The CDR3 is 14 amino acids. Trimming took off 3 bases at V and 4 bases at J, with 8 bases between the two ends. In DNA, the CDR3 is TGTGCCAGCAGCGATGGACTGTATAATTCACCCCTCCACTTT. Its protein is CASSDGLYNSPLHF. Full variable domain (outside the CDR3, taken from reference TRBV9 and TRBJ1-6): DSGVTQTPKHLITATGQRVTLRCSPRSGDLSVYWYQQSLDQGLQFLIQYYNGEERAKGNILERFSAQQFPDLHSELNLSSLELGDSALYFCASSDGLYNSPLHFGNGTRLTVT.

The CDR3 DNA is TGTGCCAGCAGCTTACGGCGACTAGCGTCAGGGCCAGATACGCAGTATTTT. This sequence encodes CASSLRRLASGPDTQYF. The rearrangement links TRBV11-2 to TRBJ2-3; 8 nucleotides align to TRBD2. After removal of 2 bases from V and 4 bases from J, the junction contained 11 bases not matched to a gene. The CDR3 is 17 amino acids. Per the germline V gene, CDR1 is SGHAT and CDR2 is FQNNGV.